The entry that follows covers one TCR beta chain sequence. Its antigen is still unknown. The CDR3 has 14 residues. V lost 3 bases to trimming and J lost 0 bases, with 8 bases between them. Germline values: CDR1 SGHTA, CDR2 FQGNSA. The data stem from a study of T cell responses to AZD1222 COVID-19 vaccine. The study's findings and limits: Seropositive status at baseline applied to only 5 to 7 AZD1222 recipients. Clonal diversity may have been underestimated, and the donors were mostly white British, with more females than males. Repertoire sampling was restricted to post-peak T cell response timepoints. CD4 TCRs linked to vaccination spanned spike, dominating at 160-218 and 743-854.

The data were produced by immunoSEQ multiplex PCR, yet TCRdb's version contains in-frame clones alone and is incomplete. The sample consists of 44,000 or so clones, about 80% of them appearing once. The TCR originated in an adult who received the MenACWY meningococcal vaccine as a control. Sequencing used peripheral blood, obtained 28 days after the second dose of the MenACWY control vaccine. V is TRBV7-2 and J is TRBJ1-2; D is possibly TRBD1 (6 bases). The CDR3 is CASSFGTPNYGYTF. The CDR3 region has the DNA TGTGCCAGCAGCTTCGGGACACCTAACTATGGCTACACCTTC.